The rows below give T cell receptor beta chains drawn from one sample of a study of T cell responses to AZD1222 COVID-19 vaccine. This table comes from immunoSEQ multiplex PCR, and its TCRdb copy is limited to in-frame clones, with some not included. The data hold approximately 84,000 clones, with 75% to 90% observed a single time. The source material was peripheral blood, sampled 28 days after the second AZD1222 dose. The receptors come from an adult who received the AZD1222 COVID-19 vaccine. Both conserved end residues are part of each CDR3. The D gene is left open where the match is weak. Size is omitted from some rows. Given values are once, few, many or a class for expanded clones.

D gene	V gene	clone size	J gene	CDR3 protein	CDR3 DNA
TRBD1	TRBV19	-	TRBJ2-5	CASSRQGAGETQYF	TGTGCCAGTTCGAGACAGGGGGCGGGAGAGACCCAGTACTTC
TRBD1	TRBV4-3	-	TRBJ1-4	CASSQKAGTGNEKLFF	TGCGCCAGCAGCCAAAAGGCCGGGACAGGGAATGAAAAACTGTTTTTT
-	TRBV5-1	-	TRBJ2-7	CASSLDPQGSGNYEQYF	TGCGCCAGCAGCTTGGATCCCCAGGGTAGCGGTAACTACGAGCAGTACTTC
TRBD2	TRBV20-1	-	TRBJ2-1	CSASDGASGYNEQFF	TGCAGTGCTAGTGATGGGGCTAGCGGCTACAATGAGCAGTTCTTC
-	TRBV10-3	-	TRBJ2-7	CAISLSVSYEQYF	TGTGCCATCAGTCTGAGTGTTTCCTACGAGCAGTACTTC
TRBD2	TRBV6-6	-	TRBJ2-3	CASSRTSGGFTDTQYF	TGTGCCAGCAGTCGAACTAGCGGGGGGTTCACAGATACGCAGTATTTT
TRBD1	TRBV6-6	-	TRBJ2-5	CASSYGDRKRETQYF	TGTGCCAGCAGTTATGGGGACAGAAAGCGAGAGACCCAGTACTTC
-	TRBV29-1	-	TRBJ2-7	CSVESDTYEQYF	TGCAGCGTCGAATCGGACACTTACGAGCAGTACTTC
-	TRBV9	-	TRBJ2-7	CASSTLGGEQYF	TGTGCCAGCAGTACCCTGGGGGGCGAGCAGTACTTC
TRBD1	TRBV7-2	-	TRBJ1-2	CASSLRGRDGYTF	TGTGCCAGCAGCTTGAGGGGGCGCGATGGCTACACCTTC
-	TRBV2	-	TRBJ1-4	CASSTSGQKKLFF	TGTGCCAGCAGCACATCAGGACAGAAAAAACTGTTTTTT
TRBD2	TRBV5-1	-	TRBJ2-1	CASSLLAVDNEQFF	TGCGCCAGCAGCCTGCTAGCGGTAGACAATGAGCAGTTCTTC
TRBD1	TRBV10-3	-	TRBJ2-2	CAISEPSRTGRTGELFF	TGTGCCATCAGTGAGCCTTCTCGGACAGGGCGCACCGGGGAGCTGTTTTTT
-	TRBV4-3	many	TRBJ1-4	CASSQETGLNEKLFF	TGCGCCAGCAGCCAAGAGACAGGCCTCAATGAAAAACTGTTTTTT
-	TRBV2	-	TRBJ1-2	CASSVSGPEENNYGYTF	TGTGCCAGCAGTGTGTCCGGCCCCGAGGAAAATAACTATGGCTACACCTTC
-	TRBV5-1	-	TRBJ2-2	CASSLVVLSNTGELFF	TGCGCCAGCAGCTTGGTTGTCCTCTCCAACACCGGGGAGCTGTTTTTT
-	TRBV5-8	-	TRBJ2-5	CASSLERGGETQYF	TGTGCCAGCAGCTTGGAGAGAGGGGGGGAGACCCAGTACTTC
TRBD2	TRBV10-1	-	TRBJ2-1	CASSGGAGVSYNEQFF	TGCGCCAGCAGTGGAGGCGCGGGAGTTTCCTACAATGAGCAGTTCTTC
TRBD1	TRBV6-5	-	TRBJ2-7	CASSYSRQGAYEQYF	TGTGCCAGCAGTTACTCTCGGCAGGGGGCCTACGAGCAGTACTTC
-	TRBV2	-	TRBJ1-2	CASTRWSNYGYTF	TGTGCCAGCACGAGGTGGTCCAACTATGGCTACACCTTC
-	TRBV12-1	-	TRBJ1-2	CASSFEREGYTF	TGTGCCAGCAGCTTTGAGAGGGAGGGCTACACCTTC